This TCR beta chain comes out of a study of blood T cell repertoires in COVID-19. About the study: The samples span acute and convalescent COVID-19 from the United States, Italy and Spain. T cells, B-cell-depleted T cells, or PBMCs provided the cDNA or gDNA that served as material.

The V and J ends lost 11 bases and 8 bases respectively, with 18 bases between them. CDR1 and CDR2 from the germline V gene are MDHEN and SYDVKM. The CDR3 loop spans 13 amino acids. While infection was still active, Seattle patients were enrolled and then followed longitudinally. Source study methods: Estimates of nucleated cell counts were drawn from the amplification of reference gene primers. Sequencing used immunoSEQ multiplex PCR; TCRdb keeps in-frame clones, though not all of them. The V and J calls and clone size were taken over from that table, and D and trimming were inferred from the DNA. The sample includes 200,000 to 250,000 clones, roughly four fifths of them seen just once.

The TCR sequence derives from a woman aged 80 or older with COVID-19, enrolled during active disease. The chain has TRBV28 and TRBJ1-4, with D possibly matching TRBD1 (6 bases). The sample consisted of peripheral blood. The CDR3 region is CAARGSFGEKLFF. For the CDR3, the DNA is TGTGCCGCGAGGGGGTCATTTGGAGAAAAACTGTTTTTT.